This TCR beta chain was identified in a study of cytomegalovirus exposure and HLA in healthy donors. Across the whole study: Per a later analysis, the roughly 690 first-cohort and 100 to 150 validation repertoires shared one platform. The study's findings and limits: Through in vitro validation, a few CMV-associated chains were shown to be specific for CMV antigens. There were around 160 TCR beta chains listed as cytomegalovirus-associated. A classifier reportedly called cytomegalovirus status with high sensitivity and specificity.

Note on this clone: Its antigen remains unidentified.

The CDR3 consists of 16 residues. Trimming at V came to 0 bases and at J to 7 bases, leaving 10 bases not matched to a gene. Germline values: CDR1 SGHRS, CDR2 YFSETQ. Data came from immunoSEQ multiplex PCR; TCRdb stores just in-frame clones and leaves some out. The table lists about 55,000 clones, about 93% of them singletons. V and J are TRBV5-1 and TRBJ2-1, with 7 bases fitting TRBD1. This receptor was obtained from a man between 18 and 35 years old in good health and CMV-seronegative. The sample consisted of PBMCs. CDR3 sequence reads: CASSLVRSGGTNEQFF. The CDR3 coding sequence is TGCGCCAGCAGCTTGGTTCGGTCAGGGGGTACGAATGAGCAGTTCTTC. Based on the CDR3 plus reference TRBV5-1 and TRBJ2-1, the full variable domain is KAGVTQTPRYLIKTRGQQVTLSCSPISGHRSVSWYQQTPGQGLQFLFEYFSETQRNKGNFPGRFSGRQFSNSRSEMNVSTLELGDSALYLCASSLVRSGGTNEQFFGPGTRLTVL.